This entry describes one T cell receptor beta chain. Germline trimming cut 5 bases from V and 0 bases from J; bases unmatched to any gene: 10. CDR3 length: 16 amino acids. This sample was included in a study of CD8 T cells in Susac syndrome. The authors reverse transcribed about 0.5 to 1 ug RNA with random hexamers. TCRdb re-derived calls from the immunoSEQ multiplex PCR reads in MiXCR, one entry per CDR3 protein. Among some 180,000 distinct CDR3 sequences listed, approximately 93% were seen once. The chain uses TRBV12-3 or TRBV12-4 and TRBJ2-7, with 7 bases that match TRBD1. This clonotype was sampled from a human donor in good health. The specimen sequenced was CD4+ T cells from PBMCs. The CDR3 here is CASSASGGISSYEQYF. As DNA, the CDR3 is TGTGCCAGCAGTGCATCAGGGGGTATAAGCTCCTACGAGCAGTACTTC.